This TCR beta chain was retrieved from a study of blood T cell repertoires in COVID-19. Libraries were prepared by immunoSEQ multiplex PCR; TCRdb keeps only in-frame clonotypes and omits some of them. The sample lists hundreds of thousands of clones, more than 75% occurring once. Sample: peripheral blood. This clonotype was obtained from a man aged 55 to 70 who had recovered from COVID-19.

The CDR3 coding sequence is TGCGCCAGCAGCTTGGGGGGACAGGGAGGCGCTGAAGCTTTCTTT. This gives the protein CASSLGGQGGAEAFF. V and J are TRBV5-1 and TRBJ1-1; 9 nucleotides align to TRBD1. The CDR3 spans 15 residues. Germline V CDR1 and CDR2: SGHRS, YFSETQ. V lost 0 bases to trimming and J lost 6 bases; unmatched junction nucleotides: 6.